This record looks at one T cell receptor beta chain sequence and its context. Its antigen remains unknown. The data belong to a study of cytotoxic CD8 clonotypes in ibrutinib-treated CLL. Whole-study context: Response samples were taken after a median roughly 12 months of treatment, range 6 to 36.

About 2 micrograms of genomic DNA from cryopreserved PBMCs went into TCR beta libraries. Overall study results and limits: Clonality correlated strongly with circulating CD8+ T cells and exceeded age-matched healthy donors at baseline. Whereas clonality rose at ibrutinib response, it declined toward baseline at progression.

The protocol was immunoSEQ multiplex PCR, while the TCRdb copy is restricted to in-frame clones and leaves out a portion. The data show roughly 180,000 clones, under 90% seen once. The length of the CDR3 is 11 residues. Germline values: CDR1 MDHEN, CDR2 SYDVKM. The V end was cut by 8 bases, the J end by 1 base, with 5 bases between. The rearrangement links TRBV28 to TRBJ1-1, with D unresolved. The receptor comes from a human donor with chronic lymphocytic leukemia. The starting material was PBMCs, obtained after 24 months of ibrutinib treatment. Here the CDR3 DNA reads TGTGCCAGCCGATCGAACACTGAAGCTTTCTTT. Translated: CASRSNTEAFF.